This T cell receptor beta chain was recovered during a study of high-grade serous ovarian cancer treatment subgroups. Study-wide background: Each sample yielded on average about 7,000 unique TCR beta rearrangements from 13,000 or so reads.

Generated by immunoSEQ multiplex PCR, the TCRdb table keeps only in-frame clones and is missing some. The sample lists some 33,000 clones; roughly three quarters were seen once. CDR3 size: 15 residues. Trimming removed 4 bases from V and 4 bases from J, with 14 bases in between. Germline V lookup: CDR1 LGHNA, CDR2 YSLEER. Tumor samples were taken before definitive surgery or chemotherapy. This sequence originates from a human donor with high-grade serous ovarian cancer. The V call is TRBV4-3, the J call TRBJ1-3; unclear D gene. The sample consisted of tumor tissue. The DNA of the CDR3 is TGCGCCAGCAGCCCGAACTCGGGTCCGGGAAACACCATATATTTT. Amino acids: CASSPNSGPGNTIYF.